This TCR beta chain was profiled in a study of T cells in Graves' hyperthyroidism and ophthalmopathy (dated by TCRdb to between 2019 and 2020). For context, the study as a whole: Peripheral blood was collected at initial diagnosis, before any treatment. A discovery cohort of about a hundred patients, approximately 45 with Graves' ophthalmopathy and 57 with stable Graves' hyperthyroidism, was used to find distinguishing TCR V-J signatures. Whether ophthalmopathy could be predicted prospectively was tested in an independent validation cohort made up of some 20 hyperthyroidism patients plus 17 patients who later progressed to ophthalmopathy. For training and testing, the 100 or so patients in the discovery cohort were randomly divided in a 7:3 ratio. In more than 5 Graves' hyperthyroidism patients, the study also compared T-cell repertoires from thyroid tissue with T-cell repertoires from blood. After sampling, hyperthyroidism patients received methimazole starting at 30 mg daily, and ophthalmopathy patients received high-dose intravenous methylprednisolone. The paper reports TCR Vbeta CDR3 sequencing of 140 or so peripheral blood samples: 40 or so ophthalmopathy, roughly 74 hyperthyroidism and 17 progressor patients.

Stable Graves' hyperthyroidism was defined as no progression to ophthalmopathy during 18 months of follow-up. Hyperthyroidism patients were newly diagnosed, with disease duration under 2 months, and aged 18 to 65 years. Any patient with an uncontrolled infection, another autoimmune disease, pregnancy or lactation was excluded. Clinical symptoms, serum thyroxine and TRAb, thyroid ultrasound, and orbital computed tomography formed the basis for the diagnoses. PBMCs were isolated from about 9.2 ml of fresh peripheral blood by Ficoll-Paque density gradient centrifugation. Trizol reagent was used to extract total RNA, and RNA quality was then checked on an Agilent 2100 Bioanalyzer. CDR3 length: 14 amino acids, cysteine to phenylalanine. Left in the record is the CDR3 DNA by itself, 42 bases read in frame from the first base. V gives up 4 bases and J gives up 1 base, and the segment between their germline ends measures 13 bases. CDR1 SQVTM and CDR2 ANQGSEA were looked up in the germline V gene.

This clonotype was recorded many times. Its antigen specificity is not known. No clone much larger than this one lies a single base away; base qualities are absent. The research as a whole found: Most expanded thyroid clonotypes (frequency above 0.001) were also detected in blood, a finding suggesting that blood repertoires may reflect thyroid immune responses. During validation, the model predicted progression to ophthalmopathy a median of approximately 6 months ahead of onset, with roughly 65% sensitivity and 72% to 80% specificity. Sample size was not statistically predetermined, and investigators were not blinded to group allocation. In cross-validation, a model built on a 13 V-J signature told ophthalmopathy apart from stable hyperthyroidism with under 90% sensitivity and roughly 81% specificity, and in testing the same model reached 80%/75%.

Amplification of TCR beta CDR3 regions was carried out from RNA transcripts. A first-round RT-PCR of the TCR CDR3 used the HTBI primer set with the Qiagen OneStep RT-PCR kit. The libraries were constructed in a second round of multiplex PCR and then size-selected and purified. Libraries were sequenced paired-end with 100 bp reads on an Illumina HiSeq2000. Processing in the source paper ran as follows. SOAPnuke was used to process the raw data, removing reads that contained adapters or uncalled bases, had a mean Phred below 15, or lacked an exact match to the constant primer or identifier. COPE v1.2.5 was used to merge the high-quality paired reads, and each unique nucleotide sequence was defined as a clonotype. Clonotypes were aligned to IMGT TRBV, TRBD and TRBJ reference segments using MiTCR v1.1. The analysis was restricted to V-J combinations with a frequency above 0.0001, which together covered around 99% of the repertoires. The TCS score was defined as the ratio of F50 (clonal expansion) to E x V (chaos), calculated using BLOSUM62-based TCRdist between CDR3 peptides within each V-J. Welch's t-statistics and random forest reduced 450 to 600 V-J features to roughly 13, which were used in a naive Bayes classifier (R e1071). Starting from the raw public reads, TCRdb applied fastp trimming at Q25, assembled clones with MiXCR and retained in-frame beta chains. Each CDR3 protein appears once, grouped with its most common genes and DNA. The V and J calls follow TCRdb's processing rather than the paper's. In all, the sample holds about 290,000 distinct CDR3 sequences, and about an eighth of those were seen once. The ten most abundant clones make up 7.9% of the sample.

The chain is assembled from TRBV29-1 and TRBJ1-1; TRBD1 is a weak D gene call, 6 bases matching. The TCR was taken from a woman in her 40s with Graves' hyperthyroidism. The sequenced material came from blood. The CDR3 here reads CSVVSQDRNTEAFF. The DNA reads as follows: TGCAGCGTTGTCTCACAGGACAGGAACACTGAAGCTTTCTTT.